This paragraph covers one T cell receptor beta chain sequence. The data are from a study of control samples from healthy donors and cancer patients. The CDR3 contains 17 residues. Produced via immunoSEQ multiplex PCR; TCRdb's table is partial and in-frame only. The top ten hold approximately 1.5% of the sample, which has 150,000 to 200,000 clones, about nine tenths seen once. The source is a woman under 40 in good health. The V gene is TRBV21-1, the J gene TRBJ2-1; TRBD2, the table's D call, was not compared with the DNA. TRBV21-1 constitutes a pseudogene. Specimen: blood. The CDR3 sequence: CASSNASGRNTYNEQFF. CDR3 bases: TGTGCCAGCAGCAACGCTAGCGGGAGGAATACCTACAATGAGCAGTTCTTC.